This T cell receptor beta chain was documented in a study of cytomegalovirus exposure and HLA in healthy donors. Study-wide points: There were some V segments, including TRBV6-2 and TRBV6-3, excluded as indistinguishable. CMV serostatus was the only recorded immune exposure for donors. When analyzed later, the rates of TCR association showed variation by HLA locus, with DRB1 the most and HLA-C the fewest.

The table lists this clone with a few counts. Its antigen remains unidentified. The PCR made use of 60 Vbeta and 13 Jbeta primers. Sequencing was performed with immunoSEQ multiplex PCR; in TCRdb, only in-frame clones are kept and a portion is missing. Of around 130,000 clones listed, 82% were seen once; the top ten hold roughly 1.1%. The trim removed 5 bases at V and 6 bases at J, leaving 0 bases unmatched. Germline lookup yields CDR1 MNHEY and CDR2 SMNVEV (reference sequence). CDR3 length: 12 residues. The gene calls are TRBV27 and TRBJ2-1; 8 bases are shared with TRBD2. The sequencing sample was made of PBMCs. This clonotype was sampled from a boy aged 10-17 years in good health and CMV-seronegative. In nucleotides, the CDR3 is TGTGCCAGCAGTGCGGGAGGCAATGAGCAGTTCTTC. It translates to CASSAGGNEQFF.